This section outlines one TCR beta chain sequence together with its context. Its recognized antigen is unknown. Base qualities are not provided; no much larger clone lies one nucleotide away. The data were taken from a study of blood T cells in healthy people across ages (dated by TCRdb to about 2015). Study-level background: Template switching captured roughly one uniquely barcoded TCR beta cDNA molecule per two T cells in model experiments. To track age-related changes in TCR beta repertoire diversity, the study relied on deep sequencing normalized with unique cDNA molecular identifiers. The donors were divided into four age groups: young (average approximately 16 years), middle-aged (about 41), aged (under 70) and long-lived (82). To avoid experimental bias, donors of different ages were randomly spread across the sequencing lanes. The study analyzed two additional independent replicas of 1 million unique cDNA reads from the same blood draw for two donors, one aged 18 to 30 and one aged 80 or older.

Overall study outcomes, separate from this receptor: The CMV infection status of donors was not known, potentially confounding age-related changes in expanded clonotypes. Compared with the aged group, more naive CD4+ T cells, fewer expanded clones and increased TCR diversity were shown by the long-lived group, suggesting age selection. Bulk unsorted PBMC profiling prevented conclusive comparison of naive and antigen-experienced compartments. Estimates of total diversity based on one million sequenced T cells were considered lower bounds and underestimates. Observed TCR beta diversity per million T cells fell roughly linearly with age, and a significant reduction was already apparent by age roughly 41. Observed TCR beta diversity correlated strongly with the percentage of naive T cells measured by flow cytometry.

The approximately 39 donors, aged roughly 6 to 100 years, were systemically healthy Caucasian individuals from Russia. Around 10 milliliters of peripheral blood were drawn from each donor into EDTA-treated Vacutainer tubes. Ficoll-Paque density-gradient centrifugation was used to isolate PBMCs, with at least 6.5 million per sample. Trizol reagent was used to extract total RNA from PBMCs, with at least 5.5 micrograms per sample. For every donor, an aliquot of PBMCs went through flow cytometry to measure the percentages of naive CD45RAhigh/CD27high T cells. The library was generated by 5' RACE. Sequencer: Illumina HiSeq 2500. A second PCR of roughly 6 to 12 cycles was run with a J-beta primer mix and a sample-barcoded 5' primer. A unique molecular identifier was introduced onto each TCR beta cDNA molecule by a template-switch 5' adaptor carrying 12 random nucleotides. At least 2.5 million CDR3-containing paired-end reads were obtained from each sample. The Mint cDNA synthesis kit, primed by a TRBC-specific oligonucleotide, was used to synthesize first-strand cDNA from all RNA. Following uracil-DNA glycosylase treatment, a first 18-cycle PCR with universal primers M1SS and BC2_uni_R was performed on all cDNA. Processing in the source paper ran as follows. For normalization, 1 million high-quality reads were randomly selected from each sample, with every read carrying a distinct molecular identifier. Instead of being binned into consensus sequences, reads with shared molecular identifiers were discarded. MiTCR, run with a Q25 quality threshold and the strictest error-elimination algorithm, handled CDR3 identification, clonotype clustering and error correction. Lower-bound total TCR beta diversity was estimated with a nonparametric unseen species model using Euler transformation. TCRdb redid the processing of the public reads, applying fastp at Q25 and MiXCR, and retained in-frame beta chains. Every CDR3 protein is listed once, alongside the most common genes and DNA of its rows. The V and J calls here are based on TCRdb, not the publication. For this sample there are around 650,000 distinct CDR3 sequences; about 30% appear just once. Of the sample, 15% to 17% falls within the top ten clones.

The sequence derives from an elderly woman in good health. Donor details come from another sample of the same person, matched by shared clones. Sequenced: blood.

The CDR3 has the sequence CASSQDRCGVQHF. The bases are TGTGCCAGCAGCCAAGATAGATGCGGGGTCCAGCATTTT. Rearrangement joined TRBV3-1 to TRBJ1-5, with no reliable assignment of the D segment. From the germline V gene (reference sequence), CDR1 is LGHDT and CDR2 is YNNKEL. Between the V and J ends, shortened by 0 bases and 12 bases respectively, the junction contains 12 bases. From cysteine to phenylalanine, the CDR3 is 13 amino acids long. Only CDR3 DNA is held: 39 bases, read in frame from base 1.